A selection of T cell receptor beta chains follows, all from one sample in a study of cytomegalovirus exposure and HLA in healthy donors. TCRdb keeps only in-frame clones here, not all; method: immunoSEQ multiplex PCR. The sample has approximately 89,000 clones, around 85% seen once; the top ten hold 7.4%. Sequencing input: PBMCs. Receptors were obtained from a man aged 40-49 years in good health and CMV-seropositive. CDR3s include the opening cysteine and the closing phenylalanine or tryptophan. The order of the fields is J gene, D gene, V gene, clone size, CDR3 DNA, CDR3 protein. D genes are given only for firm matches. Expanded clones are given a class, and other clones once, few, many or no size at all.

j_call: TRBJ1-2
d_call: .
v_call: TRBV6-1
clone_size: .
cdr3_nt: TGTGCCAGCAGTTATAGCCGGGGTGGCTACACCTTC
cdr3_aa: CASSYSRGGYTF

j_call: TRBJ1-2
d_call: .
v_call: TRBV18
clone_size: .
cdr3_nt: TGTGCCAGCTCACCAGCGAGTACTAACTATGGCTACACCTTC
cdr3_aa: CASSPASTNYGYTF

j_call: TRBJ2-5
d_call: TRBD1
v_call: TRBV5-4
clone_size: .
cdr3_nt: TGTGCCAGCACCCCAGGGGGAGTGAAAGAGACCCAGTACTTC
cdr3_aa: CASTPGGVKETQYF

j_call: TRBJ2-2
d_call: TRBD1
v_call: TRBV7-9
clone_size: .
cdr3_nt: TGTTCCAGCAGGCGGACAGGGGGCATGAACACCGGGGAGCTGTTTTTT
cdr3_aa: CSSRRTGGMNTGELFF

j_call: TRBJ1-1
d_call: .
v_call: TRBV6-1
clone_size: few
cdr3_nt: TGTGCCAGTCAGATCGGGGGTTCTAACTTGAGTGAAGCTTTCTTT
cdr3_aa: CASQIGGSNLSEAFF

j_call: TRBJ1-2
d_call: TRBD1
v_call: TRBV20-1
clone_size: .
cdr3_nt: TGCAGTGCTAGAGGACAGGGAGGATACACCTTC
cdr3_aa: CSARGQGGYTF

j_call: TRBJ2-7
d_call: .
v_call: TRBV5-8
clone_size: .
cdr3_nt: TGTGCCAGCAGACCGAAGACAGGTCCCTACGAGCAGTACTTC
cdr3_aa: CASRPKTGPYEQYF

j_call: TRBJ1-2
d_call: .
v_call: TRBV7-8
clone_size: .
cdr3_nt: TGTGCCAGCAGCTTAGACAGGATTAACTATGGCTACACCTTC
cdr3_aa: CASSLDRINYGYTF

j_call: TRBJ2-7
d_call: TRBD2
v_call: TRBV29-1
clone_size: .
cdr3_nt: TGCAGCGTTGAAGGTGGACTAGCGGGAGCCGGCGAGCAGTACTTC
cdr3_aa: CSVEGGLAGAGEQYF

j_call: TRBJ2-6
d_call: TRBD1
v_call: TRBV27
clone_size: .
cdr3_nt: TGTGCCAGCAGTTCCAGACAGGGGCAAAGCGTCCTGACTTTC
cdr3_aa: CASSSRQGQSVLTF

j_call: TRBJ2-1
d_call: .
v_call: TRBV7-3
clone_size: .
cdr3_nt: TGTGCCAGCAGCTTAATCTTTAGCTCCTACAATGAGCAGTTCTTC
cdr3_aa: CASSLIFSSYNEQFF